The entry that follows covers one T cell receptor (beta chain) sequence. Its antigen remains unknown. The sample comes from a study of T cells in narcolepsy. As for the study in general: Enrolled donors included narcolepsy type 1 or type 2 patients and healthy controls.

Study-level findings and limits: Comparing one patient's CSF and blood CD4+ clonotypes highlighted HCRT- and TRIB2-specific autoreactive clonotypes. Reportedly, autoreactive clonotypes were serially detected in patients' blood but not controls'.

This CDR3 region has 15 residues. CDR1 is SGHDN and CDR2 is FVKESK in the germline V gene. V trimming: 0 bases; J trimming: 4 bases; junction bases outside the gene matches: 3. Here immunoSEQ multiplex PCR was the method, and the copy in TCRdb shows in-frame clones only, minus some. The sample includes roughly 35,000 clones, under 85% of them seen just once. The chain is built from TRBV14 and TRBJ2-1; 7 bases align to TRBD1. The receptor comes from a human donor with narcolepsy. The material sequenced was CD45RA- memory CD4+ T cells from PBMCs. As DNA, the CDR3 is TGTGCCAGCAGCCAAGAACCGGGACAGTACAATGAGCAGTTCTTC. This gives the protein CASSQEPGQYNEQFF.